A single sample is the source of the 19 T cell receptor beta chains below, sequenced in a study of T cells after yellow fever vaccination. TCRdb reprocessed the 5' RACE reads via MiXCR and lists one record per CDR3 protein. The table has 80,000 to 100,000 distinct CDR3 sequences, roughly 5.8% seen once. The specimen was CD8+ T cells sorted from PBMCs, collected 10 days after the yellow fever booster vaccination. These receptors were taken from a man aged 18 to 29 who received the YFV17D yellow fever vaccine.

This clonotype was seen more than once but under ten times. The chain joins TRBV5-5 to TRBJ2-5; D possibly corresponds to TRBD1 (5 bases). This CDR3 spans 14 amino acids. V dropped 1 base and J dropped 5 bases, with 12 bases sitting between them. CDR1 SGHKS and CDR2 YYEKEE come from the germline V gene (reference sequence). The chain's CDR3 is CASSLYQGVETQYF. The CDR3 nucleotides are TGTGCCAGCAGCTTGTACCAGGGTGTTGAGACCCAGTACTTC. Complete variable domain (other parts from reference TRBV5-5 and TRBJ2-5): DAGVTQSPTHLIKTRGQQVTLRCSPISGHKSVSWYQQVLGQGPQFIFQYYEKEERGRGNFPDRFSARQFPNYSSELNVNALLLGDSALYLCASSLYQGVETQYFGPGTRLLVL.

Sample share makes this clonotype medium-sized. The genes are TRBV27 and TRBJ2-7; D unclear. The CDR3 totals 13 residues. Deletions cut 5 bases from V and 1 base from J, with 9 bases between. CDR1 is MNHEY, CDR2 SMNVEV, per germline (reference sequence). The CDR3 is CASSHGPSYEQYV. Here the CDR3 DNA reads TGTGCCAGCAGTCACGGGCCATCCTACGAGCAGTACGTC.

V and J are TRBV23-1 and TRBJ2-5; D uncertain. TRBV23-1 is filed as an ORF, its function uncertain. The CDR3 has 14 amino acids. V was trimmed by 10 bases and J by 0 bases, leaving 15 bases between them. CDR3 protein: CATQKEKYQETQYF. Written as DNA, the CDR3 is TGCGCCACCCAGAAAGAGAAGTACCAAGAGACCCAGTACTTC.

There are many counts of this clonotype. CDR3 residues: CASSMNRELAKNIQYF. Here the CDR3 DNA reads TGTGCCAGCAGCATGAACAGGGAATTAGCCAAAAACATTCAGTACTTC. This sequence joins TRBV7-9 and TRBJ2-4, with D possibly being TRBD1 (6 bases). Germline values: CDR1 SEHNR, CDR2 FQNEAQ (reference sequence). Trimming took off 5 bases at V and 0 bases at J, with 14 bases between the two ends. CDR3 length equals 16 residues.

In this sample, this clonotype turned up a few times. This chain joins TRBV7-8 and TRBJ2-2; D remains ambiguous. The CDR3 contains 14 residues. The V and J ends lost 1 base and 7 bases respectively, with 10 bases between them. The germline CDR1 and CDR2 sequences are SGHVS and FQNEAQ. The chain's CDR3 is CASSLEGWGGELFF. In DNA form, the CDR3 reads TGTGCCAGCAGCTTAGAAGGTTGGGGCGGGGAGCTGTTTTTT.

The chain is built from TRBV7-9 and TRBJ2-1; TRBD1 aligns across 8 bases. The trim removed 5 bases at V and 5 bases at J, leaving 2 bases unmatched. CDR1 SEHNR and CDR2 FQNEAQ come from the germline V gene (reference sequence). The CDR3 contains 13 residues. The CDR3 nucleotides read TGTGCCAGCAGCCCCAGGGGGCACAATGAGCAGTTCTTC. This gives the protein CASSPRGHNEQFF.

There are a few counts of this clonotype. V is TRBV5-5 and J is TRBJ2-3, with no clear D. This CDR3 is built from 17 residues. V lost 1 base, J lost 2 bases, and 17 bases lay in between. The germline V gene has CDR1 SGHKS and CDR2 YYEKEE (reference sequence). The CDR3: CASSLFGSFRPTDTQYF. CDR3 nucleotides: TGTGCCAGCAGCTTGTTCGGCAGCTTTAGGCCCACAGATACGCAGTATTTT. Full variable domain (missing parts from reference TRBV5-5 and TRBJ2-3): DAGVTQSPTHLIKTRGQQVTLRCSPISGHKSVSWYQQVLGQGPQFIFQYYEKEERGRGNFPDRFSARQFPNYSSELNVNALLLGDSALYLCASSLFGSFRPTDTQYFGPGTRLTVL.

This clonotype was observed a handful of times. The DNA of the CDR3 is TGTGCCAGCAGCTTAATTCGGACTAGCGGGGGGTCGAATGAGCAGTTCTTC. It specifies CASSLIRTSGGSNEQFF. This chain uses TRBV7-6 with TRBJ2-1; 14 bases are a match to TRBD2. CDR1 and CDR2 (germline): SGHVS, FNYEAQ. The CDR3 runs to 17 residues. J lost 7 bases, V lost 2 bases, and 7 bases had no gene match.

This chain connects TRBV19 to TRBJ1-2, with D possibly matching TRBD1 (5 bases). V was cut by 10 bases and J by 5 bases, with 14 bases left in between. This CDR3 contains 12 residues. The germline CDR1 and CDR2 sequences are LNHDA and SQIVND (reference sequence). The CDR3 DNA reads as TGTGCCACCGGAATGGGACCTTATGGCTACACCTTC. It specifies CATGMGPYGYTF.

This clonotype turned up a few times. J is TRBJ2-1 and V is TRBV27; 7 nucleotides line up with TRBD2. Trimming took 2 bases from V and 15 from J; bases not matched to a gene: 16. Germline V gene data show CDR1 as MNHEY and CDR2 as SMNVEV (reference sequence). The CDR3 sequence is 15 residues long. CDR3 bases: TGTGCCAGCAGTTTACTAAATGTTGGGGGGGGACTTTTGTTCTTC. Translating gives CASSLLNVGGGLLFF.

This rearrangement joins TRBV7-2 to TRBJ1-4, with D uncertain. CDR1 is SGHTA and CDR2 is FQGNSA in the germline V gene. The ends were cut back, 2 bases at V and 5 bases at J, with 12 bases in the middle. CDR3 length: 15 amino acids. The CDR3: CASSLRRTSNEKLFF. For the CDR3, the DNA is TGTGCCAGCAGCTTACGGAGGACCTCGAATGAAAAACTGTTTTTT. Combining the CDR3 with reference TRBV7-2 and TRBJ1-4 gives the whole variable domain GAGVSQSPSNKVTEKGKDVELRCDPISGHTALYWYRQSLGQGLEFLIYFQGNSAPDKSGLPSDRFSAERTGGSVSTLTIQRTQQEDSAVYLCASSLRRTSNEKLFFGSGTQLSVL.

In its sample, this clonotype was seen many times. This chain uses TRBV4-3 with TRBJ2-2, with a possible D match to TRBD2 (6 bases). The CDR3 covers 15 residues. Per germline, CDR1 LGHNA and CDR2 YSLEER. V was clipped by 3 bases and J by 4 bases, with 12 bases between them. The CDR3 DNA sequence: TGCGCCAGCAGCCACGGGAGAATAGGCACCGGGGAGCTGTTTTTT. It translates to CASSHGRIGTGELFF.

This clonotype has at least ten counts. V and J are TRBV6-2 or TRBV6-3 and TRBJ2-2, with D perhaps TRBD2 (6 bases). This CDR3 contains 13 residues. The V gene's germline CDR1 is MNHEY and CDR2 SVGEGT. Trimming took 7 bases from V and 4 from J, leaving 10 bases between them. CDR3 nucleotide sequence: TGTGCCAGCACACCGGGAGCCACCGGGGAGCTGTTTTTT. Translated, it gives CASTPGATGELFF.

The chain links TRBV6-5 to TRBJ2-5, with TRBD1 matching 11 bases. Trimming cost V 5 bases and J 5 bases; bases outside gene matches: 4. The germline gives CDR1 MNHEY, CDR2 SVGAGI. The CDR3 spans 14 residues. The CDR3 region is CASSRGTGGETQYF. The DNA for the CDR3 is TGTGCCAGCAGTCGGGGGACAGGGGGGGAGACCCAGTACTTC.

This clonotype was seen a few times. The CDR3 reads CASSPSGGLQPQHF. CDR3 DNA sequence: TGTGCCAGCAGCCCCTCCGGGGGGCTTCAGCCCCAGCATTTT. This chain joins TRBV11-2 and TRBJ1-5; possible D gene TRBD1, 6 bases. In germline, CDR1 is SGHAT, CDR2 FQNNGV. This CDR3 has 14 amino acids. Trimming pared 5 bases from V and 6 bases from J, leaving 14 bases between.

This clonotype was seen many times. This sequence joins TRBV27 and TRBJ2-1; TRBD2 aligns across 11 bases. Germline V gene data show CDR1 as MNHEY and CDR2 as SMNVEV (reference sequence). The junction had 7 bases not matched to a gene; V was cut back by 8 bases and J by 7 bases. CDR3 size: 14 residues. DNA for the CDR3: TGTGCCAGCTCCGGGACTAGCGGAAGGAATGAGCAGTTCTTC. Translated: CASSGTSGRNEQFF.

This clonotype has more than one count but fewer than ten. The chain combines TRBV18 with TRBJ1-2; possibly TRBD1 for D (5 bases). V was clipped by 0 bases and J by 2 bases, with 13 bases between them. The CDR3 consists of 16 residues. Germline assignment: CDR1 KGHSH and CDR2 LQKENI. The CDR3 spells CASSPPSGEMNYGYTF. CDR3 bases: TGTGCCAGCTCACCACCTTCGGGGGAAATGAACTATGGCTACACCTTC. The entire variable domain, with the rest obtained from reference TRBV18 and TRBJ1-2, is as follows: NAGVMQNPRHLVRRRGQEARLRCSPMKGHSHVYWYRQLPEEGLKFMVYLQKENIIDESGMPKERFSAEFPKEGPSILRIQQVVRGDSAAYFCASSPPSGEMNYGYTFGSGTRLTVV.

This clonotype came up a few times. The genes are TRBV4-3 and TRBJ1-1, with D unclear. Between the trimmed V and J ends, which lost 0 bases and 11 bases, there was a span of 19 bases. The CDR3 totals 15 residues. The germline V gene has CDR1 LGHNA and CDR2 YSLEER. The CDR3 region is CASSQDLALRATAFF. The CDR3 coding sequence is TGCGCCAGCAGCCAAGATTTAGCTTTACGGGCGACCGCTTTCTTT.

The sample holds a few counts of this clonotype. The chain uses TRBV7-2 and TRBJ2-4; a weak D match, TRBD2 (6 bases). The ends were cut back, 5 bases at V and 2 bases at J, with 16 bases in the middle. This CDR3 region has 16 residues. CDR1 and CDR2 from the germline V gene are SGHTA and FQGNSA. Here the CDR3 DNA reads TGTGCCAGCAGCGTCGATCACGGGGGAACCAAAAACATTCAGTACTTC. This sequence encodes CASSVDHGGTKNIQYF.